This T cell receptor beta chain was documented in a study of blood T cell repertoires in COVID-19. A case of COVID-19 had been met by exposed participants within 2 weeks before study entry. Measured with immunoSEQ multiplex PCR; TCRdb has only the in-frame clones, and not every one. The sample includes 250,000 or so clones, 88% of them seen just once. The TCR originated in a woman in her 30s who had been exposed to COVID-19. The sequenced material came from PBMCs or T cells enriched from blood (not recorded which).

The CDR3 DNA is TGTGCCAGCAGCGGACAGGGTTTTGATGGCTACACCTTC. Encoded protein: CASSGQGFDGYTF. The chain combines TRBV9 with TRBJ1-2; 7 nucleotides align to TRBD1. This CDR3 is 13 amino acids long. Trimming took 3 bases from V and 6 from J; bases not matched to a gene: 5. Germline lookup yields CDR1 SGDLS and CDR2 YYNGEE.